This T cell receptor (beta chain) originates from a study of blood T cell repertoires in COVID-19. Study-level background: Samples representing acute and convalescent COVID-19 were sourced from the United States, Italy and Spain. The analysed material was cDNA or gDNA that came from T cells, B-cell-depleted T cells, or PBMCs.

Trimming cost V 6 bases and J 3 bases; bases outside gene matches: 16. This CDR3 contains 17 residues. Germline V gene sequence: CDR1 SGDLS, CDR2 YYNGEE. Study processing details: Reference gene primer amplification yielded estimated nucleated cell counts. The table came from immunoSEQ multiplex PCR; TCRdb's copy has only in-frame clones and leaves some out. V and J calls plus clone size are reproduced from that table; the DNA served to infer D and trimming. The repertoire holds over 200,000 clones, about 83% seen once, with approximately 7.3% in the top ten. Residents of 24 US areas, aged roughly 18 to 89 years, made up the participants.

The receptor comes from a woman aged 40 to 50 who had recovered from COVID-19. The J gene is TRBJ1-2, the V gene TRBV9, with 8 bases lining up with TRBD1. Source material: PBMCs or T cells enriched from blood (not recorded which). Here the CDR3 reads CASTHGEQGVPDYGYTF. The CDR3 bases are TGTGCCAGCACCCATGGAGAACAGGGGGTACCGGACTATGGCTACACCTTC.